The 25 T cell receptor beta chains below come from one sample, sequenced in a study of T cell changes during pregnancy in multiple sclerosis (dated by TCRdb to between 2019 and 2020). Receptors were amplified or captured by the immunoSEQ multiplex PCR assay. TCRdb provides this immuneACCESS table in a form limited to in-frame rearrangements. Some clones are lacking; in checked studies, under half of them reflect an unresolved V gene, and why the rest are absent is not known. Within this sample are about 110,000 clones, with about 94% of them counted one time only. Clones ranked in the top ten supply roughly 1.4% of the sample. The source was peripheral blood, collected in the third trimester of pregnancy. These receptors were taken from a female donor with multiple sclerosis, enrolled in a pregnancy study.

CDR3 residues: CASSASGWSSGDTYEQYF. The CDR3, as DNA: TGTGCCAGCAGTGCCTCCGGGTGGTCATCAGGGGACACCTACGAGCAGTACTTC. The rearrangement uses TRBV25-1 and TRBJ2-7, with D perhaps TRBD1 (6 bases). Per the germline V gene, CDR1 is MGHDK and CDR2 is SYGVNS. This CDR3 is built from 18 residues. V was clipped by 4 bases and J by 2 bases, with 24 bases between them.

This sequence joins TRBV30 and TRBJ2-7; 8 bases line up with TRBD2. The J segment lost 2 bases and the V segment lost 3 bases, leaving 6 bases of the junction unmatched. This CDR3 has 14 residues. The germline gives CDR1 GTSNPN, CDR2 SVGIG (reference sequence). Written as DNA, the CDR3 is TGTGCCTGGAGAACTAGCGGAGTTCCCTACGAGCAGTACTTC. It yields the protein CAWRTSGVPYEQYF.

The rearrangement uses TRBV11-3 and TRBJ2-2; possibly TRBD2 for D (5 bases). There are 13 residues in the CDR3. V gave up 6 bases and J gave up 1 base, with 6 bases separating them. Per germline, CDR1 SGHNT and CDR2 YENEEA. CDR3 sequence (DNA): TGTGCCAGCAGTCGGGGGAACACCGGGGAGCTGTTTTTT. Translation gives CASSRGNTGELFF.

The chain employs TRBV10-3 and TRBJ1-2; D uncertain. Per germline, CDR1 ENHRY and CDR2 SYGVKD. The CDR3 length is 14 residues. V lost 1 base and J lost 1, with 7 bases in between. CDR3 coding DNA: TGTGCCATCAGTGAGTACGACTTTAACTATGGCTACACCTTC. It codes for CAISEYDFNYGYTF.

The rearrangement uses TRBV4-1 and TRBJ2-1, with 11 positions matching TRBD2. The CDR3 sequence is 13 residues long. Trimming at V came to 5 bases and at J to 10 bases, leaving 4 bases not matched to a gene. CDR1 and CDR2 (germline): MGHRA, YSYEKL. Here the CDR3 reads CASSSRLAGEQFF. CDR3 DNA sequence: TGCGCCAGCAGCTCCCGACTAGCGGGGGAGCAGTTCTTC.

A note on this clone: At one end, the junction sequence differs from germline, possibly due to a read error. In nucleotides, the CDR3 is TGTGCCAGCAGCTTTGGGCTCGAGCTCAGGGGCTTC. It specifies CASSFGLELRGF. The rearrangement joins TRBV5-8 to TRBJ2-7, with D perhaps matching TRBD1 (6 bases). Germline-derived CDR1 and CDR2 are SGHTS and YDEGEE. This CDR3 is built from 12 residues.

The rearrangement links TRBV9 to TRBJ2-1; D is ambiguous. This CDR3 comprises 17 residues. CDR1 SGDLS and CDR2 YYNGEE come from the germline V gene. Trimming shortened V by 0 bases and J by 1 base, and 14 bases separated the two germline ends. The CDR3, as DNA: TGTGCCAGCAGCGTAGAAGGCAGGTGGGCGTCCTACAATGAGCAGTTCTTC. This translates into CASSVEGRWASYNEQFF.

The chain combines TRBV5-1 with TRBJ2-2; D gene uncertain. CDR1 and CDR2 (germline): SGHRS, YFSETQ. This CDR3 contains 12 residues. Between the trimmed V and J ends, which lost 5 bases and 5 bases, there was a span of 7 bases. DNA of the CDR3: TGCGCCAGCAGACGAGAAACCGGGGAGCTGTTTTTT. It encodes CASRRETGELFF.

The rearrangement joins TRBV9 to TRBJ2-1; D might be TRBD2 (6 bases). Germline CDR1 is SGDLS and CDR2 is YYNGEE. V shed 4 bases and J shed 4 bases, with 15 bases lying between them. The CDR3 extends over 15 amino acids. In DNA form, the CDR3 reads TGTGCCAGCAGCAGGGACTTTGCGCCTTACAATGAGCAGTTCTTC. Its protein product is CASSRDFAPYNEQFF.

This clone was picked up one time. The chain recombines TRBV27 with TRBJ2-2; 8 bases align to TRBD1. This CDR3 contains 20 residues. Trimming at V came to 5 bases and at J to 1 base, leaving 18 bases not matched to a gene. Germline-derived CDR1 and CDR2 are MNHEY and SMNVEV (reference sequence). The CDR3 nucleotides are TGTGCCAGCAGTAAAGAACCCAGGGGGCCCGCTCAACTGAACACCGGGGAGCTGTTTTTT. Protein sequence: CASSKEPRGPAQLNTGELFF.

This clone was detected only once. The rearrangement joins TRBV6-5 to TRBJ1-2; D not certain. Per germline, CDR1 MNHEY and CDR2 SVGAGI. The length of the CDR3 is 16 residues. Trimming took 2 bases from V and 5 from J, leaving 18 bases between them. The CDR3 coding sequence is TGTGCCAGCAGTTACAACGGCGGTACGAACTATTATGGCTACACCTTC. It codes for CASSYNGGTNYYGYTF.

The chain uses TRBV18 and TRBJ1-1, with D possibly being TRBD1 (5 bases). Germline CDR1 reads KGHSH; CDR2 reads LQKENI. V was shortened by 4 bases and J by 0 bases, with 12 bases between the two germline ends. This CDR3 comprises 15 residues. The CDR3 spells CASSLGQVMNTEAFF. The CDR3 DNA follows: TGTGCCAGCTCACTCGGACAAGTCATGAACACTGAAGCTTTCTTT.

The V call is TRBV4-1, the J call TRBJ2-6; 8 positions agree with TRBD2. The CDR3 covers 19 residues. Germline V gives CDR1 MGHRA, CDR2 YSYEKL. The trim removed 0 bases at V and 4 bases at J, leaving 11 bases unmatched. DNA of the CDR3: TGCGCCAGCAGCCAAGATCGGGGGGGGTTGGGGGTCGGGGCCAACGTCCTGACTTTC. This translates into CASSQDRGGLGVGANVLTF.

This CDR3 reads CASSPSSGTSGRTSYEQYF. Written as DNA, the CDR3 is TGCGCCAGCAGCCCCTCCTCCGGGACTAGCGGGAGGACCTCCTACGAGCAGTACTTC. V and J are TRBV4-1 and TRBJ2-7; 15 nucleotides match TRBD2. The J segment lost 0 bases and the V segment lost 4 bases, leaving 10 bases of the junction unmatched. This CDR3 contains 19 residues. Germline CDR1 reads MGHRA; CDR2 reads YSYEKL.

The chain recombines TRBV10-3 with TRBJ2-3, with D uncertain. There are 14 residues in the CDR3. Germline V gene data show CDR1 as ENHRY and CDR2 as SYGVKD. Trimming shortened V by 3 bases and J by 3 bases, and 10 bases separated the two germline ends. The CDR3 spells CAISDLARTDTQYF. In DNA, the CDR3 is TGTGCCATCAGTGATTTGGCTAGGACAGATACGCAGTATTTT.

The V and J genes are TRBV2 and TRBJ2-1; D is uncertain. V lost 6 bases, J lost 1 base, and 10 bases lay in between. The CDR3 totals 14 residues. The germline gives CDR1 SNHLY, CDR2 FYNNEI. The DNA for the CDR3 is TGTGCCAGCAGCCGCGGCAATTCCTACAATGAGCAGTTCTTC. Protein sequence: CASSRGNSYNEQFF.

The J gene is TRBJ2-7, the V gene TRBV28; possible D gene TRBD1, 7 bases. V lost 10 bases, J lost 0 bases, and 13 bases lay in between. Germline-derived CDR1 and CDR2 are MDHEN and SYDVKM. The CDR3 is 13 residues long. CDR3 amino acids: CANSRGDSYEQYF. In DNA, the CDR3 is TGTGCCAACTCCAGGGGGGACTCCTACGAGCAGTACTTC.

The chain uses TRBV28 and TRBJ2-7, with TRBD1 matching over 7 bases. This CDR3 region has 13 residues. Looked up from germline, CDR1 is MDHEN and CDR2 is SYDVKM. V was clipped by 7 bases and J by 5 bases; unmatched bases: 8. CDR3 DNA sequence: TGTGCCAGCATGACCAACAGGGGCCACGAGCAGTACTTC. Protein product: CASMTNRGHEQYF.

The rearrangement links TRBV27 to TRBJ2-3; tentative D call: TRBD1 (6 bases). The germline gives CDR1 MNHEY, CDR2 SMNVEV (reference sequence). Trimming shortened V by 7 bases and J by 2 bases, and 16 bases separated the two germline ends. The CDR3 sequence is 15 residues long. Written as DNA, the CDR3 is TGTGCCAGCACCCTAAGGGGGACAAACACAGATACGCAGTATTTT. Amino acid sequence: CASTLRGTNTDTQYF.

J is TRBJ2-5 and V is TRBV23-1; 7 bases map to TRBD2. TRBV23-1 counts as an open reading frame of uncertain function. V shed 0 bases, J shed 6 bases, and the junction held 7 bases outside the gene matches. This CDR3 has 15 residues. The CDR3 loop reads CASSQSRLAVKTQYF. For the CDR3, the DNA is TGCGCCAGCAGTCAATCTAGGCTAGCGGTAAAGACCCAGTACTTC.

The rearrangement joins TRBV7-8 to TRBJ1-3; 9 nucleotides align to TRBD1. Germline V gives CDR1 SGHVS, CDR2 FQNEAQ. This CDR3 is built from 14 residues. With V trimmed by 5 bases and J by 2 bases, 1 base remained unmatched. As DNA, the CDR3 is TGTGCCAGCAGCCGGGACAGGGCTGGAAACACCATATATTTT. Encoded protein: CASSRDRAGNTIYF.

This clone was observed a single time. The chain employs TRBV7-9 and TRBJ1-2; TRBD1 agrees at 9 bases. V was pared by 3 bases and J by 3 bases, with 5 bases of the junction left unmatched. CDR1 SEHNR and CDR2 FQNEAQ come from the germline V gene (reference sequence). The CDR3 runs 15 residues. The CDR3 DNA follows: TGTGCCAGCAGCTTTTGGGACAGGGTTGACTATGGCTACACCTTC. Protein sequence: CASSFWDRVDYGYTF.

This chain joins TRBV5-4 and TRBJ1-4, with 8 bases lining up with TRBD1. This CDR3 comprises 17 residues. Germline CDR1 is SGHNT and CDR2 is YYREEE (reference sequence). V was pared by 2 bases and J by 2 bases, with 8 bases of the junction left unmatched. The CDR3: CASSFAGGASTNEKLFF. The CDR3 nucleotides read TGTGCCAGCAGCTTTGCAGGGGGCGCGTCGACTAATGAAAAACTGTTTTTT.

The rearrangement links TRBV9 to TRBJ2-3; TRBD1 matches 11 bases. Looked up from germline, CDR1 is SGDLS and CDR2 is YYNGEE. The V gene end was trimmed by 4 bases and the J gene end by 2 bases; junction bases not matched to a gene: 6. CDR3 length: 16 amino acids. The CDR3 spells CASSPRTGGVTDTQYF. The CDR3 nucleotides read TGTGCCAGCAGCCCTCGGACAGGGGGCGTCACAGATACGCAGTATTTT.

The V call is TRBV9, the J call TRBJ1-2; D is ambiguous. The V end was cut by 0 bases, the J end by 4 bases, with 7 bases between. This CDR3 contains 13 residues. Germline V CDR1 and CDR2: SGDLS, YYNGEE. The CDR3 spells CASSVALSYGYTF. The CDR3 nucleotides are TGTGCCAGCAGCGTAGCCCTAAGCTATGGCTACACCTTC. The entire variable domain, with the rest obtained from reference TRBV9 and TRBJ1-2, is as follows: DSGVTQTPKHLITATGQRVTLRCSPRSGDLSVYWYQQSLDQGLQFLIQYYNGEERAKGNILERFSAQQFPDLHSELNLSSLELGDSALYFCASSVALSYGYTFGSGTRLTVV.